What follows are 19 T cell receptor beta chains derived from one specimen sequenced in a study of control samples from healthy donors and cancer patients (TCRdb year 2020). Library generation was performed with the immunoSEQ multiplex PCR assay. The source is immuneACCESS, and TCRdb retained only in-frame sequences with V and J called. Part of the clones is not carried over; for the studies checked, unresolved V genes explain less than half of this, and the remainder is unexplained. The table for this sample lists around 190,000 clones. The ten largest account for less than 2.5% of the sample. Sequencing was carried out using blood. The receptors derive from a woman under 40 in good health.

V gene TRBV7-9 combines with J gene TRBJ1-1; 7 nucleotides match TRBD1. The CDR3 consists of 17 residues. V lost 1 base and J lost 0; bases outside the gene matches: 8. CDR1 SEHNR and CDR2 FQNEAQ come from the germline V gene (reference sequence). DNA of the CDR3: TGTGCCAGCAGCTTAGAGGGGGCTTCCTGGATGAACACTGAAGCTTTCTTT. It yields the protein CASSLEGASWMNTEAFF.

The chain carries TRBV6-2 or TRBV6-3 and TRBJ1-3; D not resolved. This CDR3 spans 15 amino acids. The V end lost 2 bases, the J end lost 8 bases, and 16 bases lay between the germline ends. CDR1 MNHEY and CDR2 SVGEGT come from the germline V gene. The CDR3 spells CASSYGRRDSHTIYF. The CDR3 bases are TGTGCCAGCAGTTACGGCCGGAGGGATAGTCACACCATATATTTT.

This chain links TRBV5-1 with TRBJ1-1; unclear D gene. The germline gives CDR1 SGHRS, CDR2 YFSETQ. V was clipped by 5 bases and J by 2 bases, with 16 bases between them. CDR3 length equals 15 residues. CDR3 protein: CASRPAERINTEAFF. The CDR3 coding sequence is TGCGCCAGCAGGCCGGCGGAACGGATAAACACTGAAGCTTTCTTT.

The CDR3 reads CASSLLPGPNYGYTF. CDR3 bases: TGCGCCAGCAGCTTACTACCAGGCCCTAACTATGGCTACACCTTC. V usage is TRBV5-1 and J usage is TRBJ1-2; no reliable D call. Looked up from germline, CDR1 is SGHRS and CDR2 is YFSETQ. This CDR3 has 15 residues. Deletions cut 2 bases from V and 0 bases from J, with 11 bases between.

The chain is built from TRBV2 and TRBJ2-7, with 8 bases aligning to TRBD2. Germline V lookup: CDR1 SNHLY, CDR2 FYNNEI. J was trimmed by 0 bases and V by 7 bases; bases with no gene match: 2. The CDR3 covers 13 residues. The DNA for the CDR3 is TGTGCCAGCAAAAGCGGGGGCTCCTACGAGCAGTACTTC. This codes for CASKSGGSYEQYF.

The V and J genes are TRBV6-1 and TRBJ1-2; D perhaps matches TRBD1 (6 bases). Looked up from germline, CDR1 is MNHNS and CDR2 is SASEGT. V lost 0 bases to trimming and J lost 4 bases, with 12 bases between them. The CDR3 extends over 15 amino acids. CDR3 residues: CASSEAGGGGYGYTF. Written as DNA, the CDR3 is TGTGCCAGCAGTGAAGCAGGGGGAGGGGGCTATGGCTACACCTTC.

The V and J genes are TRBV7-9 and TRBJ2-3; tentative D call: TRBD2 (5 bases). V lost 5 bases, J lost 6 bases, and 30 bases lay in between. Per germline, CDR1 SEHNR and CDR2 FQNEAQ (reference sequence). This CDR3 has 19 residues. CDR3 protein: CASSHPVGEASKVFDTQYF. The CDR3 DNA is TGTGCCAGCAGCCACCCCGTGGGAGAGGCTAGCAAGGTTTTCGATACGCAGTATTTT.

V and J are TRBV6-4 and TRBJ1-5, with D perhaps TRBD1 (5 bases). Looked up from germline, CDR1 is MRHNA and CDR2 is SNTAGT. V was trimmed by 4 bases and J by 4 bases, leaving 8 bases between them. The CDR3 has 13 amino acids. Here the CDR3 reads CASSGGENQPQHF. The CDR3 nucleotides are TGTGCCAGCAGTGGGGGGGAGAATCAGCCCCAGCATTTT.

This CDR3 is CASIAQGETNEKLFF. In DNA form, the CDR3 reads TGTGCCAGCATCGCTCAAGGGGAAACTAATGAAAAACTGTTTTTT. The chain has TRBV28 and TRBJ1-4, with D possibly matching TRBD1 (5 bases). The ends were cut back, 7 bases at V and 1 base at J, with 13 bases in the middle. This CDR3 comprises 15 residues. Germline V gives CDR1 MDHEN, CDR2 SYDVKM.

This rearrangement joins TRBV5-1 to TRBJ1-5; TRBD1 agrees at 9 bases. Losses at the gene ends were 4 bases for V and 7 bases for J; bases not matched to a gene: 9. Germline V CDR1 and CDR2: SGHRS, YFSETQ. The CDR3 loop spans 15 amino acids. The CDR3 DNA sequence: TGCGCCAGCAGCACGGGACAGGGTAACACACAGCCCCAGCATTTT. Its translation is CASSTGQGNTQPQHF. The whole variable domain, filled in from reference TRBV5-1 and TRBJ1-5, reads KAGVTQTPRYLIKTRGQQVTLSCSPISGHRSVSWYQQTPGQGLQFLFEYFSETQRNKGNFPGRFSGRQFSNSRSEMNVSTLELGDSALYLCASSTGQGNTQPQHFGDGTRLSIL.

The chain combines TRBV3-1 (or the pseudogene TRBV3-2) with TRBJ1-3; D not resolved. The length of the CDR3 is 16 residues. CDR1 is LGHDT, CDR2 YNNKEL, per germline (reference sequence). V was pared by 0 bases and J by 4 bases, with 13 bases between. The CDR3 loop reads CASSQDTRPWGNTIYF. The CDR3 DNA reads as TGTGCCAGCAGCCAAGATACACGGCCTTGGGGAAACACCATATATTTT.

As DNA, the CDR3 is TGCGCCAGCAGTACAACCTACCAAGAGACCCAGTACTTC. It encodes CASSTTYQETQYF. The chain carries TRBV10-2 and TRBJ2-5; D is ambiguous. CDR3 length: 13 amino acids. Trimming took 5 bases from V and 0 from J, leaving 7 bases between them. CDR1 and CDR2 from the germline V gene are WSHSY and SAAADI.

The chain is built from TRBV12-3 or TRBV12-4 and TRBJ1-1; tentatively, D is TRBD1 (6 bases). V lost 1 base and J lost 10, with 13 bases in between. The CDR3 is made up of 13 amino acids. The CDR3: CASSLEGGQGAFF. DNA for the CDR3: TGTGCCAGCAGTTTAGAGGGGGGGCAGGGAGCTTTCTTT.

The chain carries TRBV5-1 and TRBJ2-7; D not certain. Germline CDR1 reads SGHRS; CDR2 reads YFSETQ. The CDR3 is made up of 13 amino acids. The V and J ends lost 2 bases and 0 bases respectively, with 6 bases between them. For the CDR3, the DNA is TGCGCCAGCAGCTTTGGCGGCTCCTACGAGCAGTACTTC. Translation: CASSFGGSYEQYF.

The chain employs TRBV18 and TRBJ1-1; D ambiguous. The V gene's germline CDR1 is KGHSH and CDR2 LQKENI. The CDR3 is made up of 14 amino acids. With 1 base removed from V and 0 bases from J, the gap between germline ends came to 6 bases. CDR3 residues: CASSPQEMNTEAFF. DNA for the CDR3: TGTGCCAGCTCACCACAGGAGATGAACACTGAAGCTTTCTTT.

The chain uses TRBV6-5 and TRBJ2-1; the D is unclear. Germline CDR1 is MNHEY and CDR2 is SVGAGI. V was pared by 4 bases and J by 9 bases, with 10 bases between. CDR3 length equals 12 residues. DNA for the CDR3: TGTGCCAGCAGTTTACATCGAGGTGAGCAGTTCTTC. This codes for CASSLHRGEQFF.

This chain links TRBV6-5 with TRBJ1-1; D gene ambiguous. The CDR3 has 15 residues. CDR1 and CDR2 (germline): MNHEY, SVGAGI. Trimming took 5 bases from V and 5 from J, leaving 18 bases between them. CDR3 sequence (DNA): TGTGCCAGCAGTCCCTCAGGCAGGAGGAGGACTGAAGCTTTCTTT. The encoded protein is CASSPSGRRRTEAFF.

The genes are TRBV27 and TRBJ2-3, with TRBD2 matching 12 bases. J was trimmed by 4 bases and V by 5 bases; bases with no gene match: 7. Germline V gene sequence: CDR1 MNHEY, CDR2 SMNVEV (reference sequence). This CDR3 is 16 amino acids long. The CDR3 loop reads CASSGGLAGASDTQYF. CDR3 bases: TGTGCCAGCAGTGGGGGACTAGCGGGCGCCTCAGATACGCAGTATTTT.

The CDR3 protein is CASSLGQDDTDTQYF. The CDR3 coding sequence is TGTGCCAGCAGCTTAGGACAGGATGACACAGATACGCAGTATTTT. The rearrangement joins TRBV5-8 to TRBJ2-3; TRBD1 agrees at 7 bases. The CDR3 loop spans 15 amino acids. The germline gives CDR1 SGHTS, CDR2 YDEGEE. V lost 2 bases, J lost 2 bases, and 5 bases stayed unmatched.